The 17 T cell receptor beta chains presented below share a single source sample, sequenced in a study of patients and donors after allogeneic stem cell transplantation. TCRdb used MiXCR to reprocess the RT-PCR reads, holding one entry per CDR3 protein. This sample has around 200,000 distinct CDR3 sequences; about 38% occur once, and the top ten carry around 10%. Material for sequencing was blood, either unsorted or a sorted T cell fraction (not recorded which). The receptors stem from a human donor who was either an allogeneic HSCT recipient or a stem cell or donor lymphocyte infusion donor (not recorded which). It is not recorded whose cells these are; they may come from a transplant donor.

This chain uses TRBV9 with TRBJ2-5; perhaps TRBD2 as D (5 bases). Trimming pared 0 bases from V and 5 bases from J, leaving 8 bases between. This CDR3 has 13 amino acids. Germline assignment: CDR1 SGDLS and CDR2 YYNGEE. The CDR3 spells CASSVATGETQYF. The CDR3 nucleotides read TGTGCCAGCAGCGTAGCTACGGGGGAGACCCAGTACTTC.

The gene calls are TRBV6-5 and TRBJ1-1, with D perhaps matching TRBD1 (5 bases). V was shortened by 2 bases and J by 0 bases, with 10 bases between the two germline ends. The CDR3 contains 15 residues. Germline CDR1 is MNHEY and CDR2 is SVGAGI. As DNA, the CDR3 is TGTGCCAGCAGTTACACACGGGGGATGAACACTGAAGCTTTCTTT. Its protein product is CASSYTRGMNTEAFF.

The chain has TRBV5-1 and TRBJ1-5, with D perhaps matching TRBD1 (6 bases). The ends were cut back, 4 bases at V and 6 bases at J, with 17 bases in the middle. Germline V CDR1 and CDR2: SGHRS, YFSETQ. The CDR3 is 15 residues long. Written as DNA, the CDR3 is TGCGCCAGCAGCCCTGAGTCAGGGGTTTTTCAGCCCCAGCATTTT. Protein sequence: CASSPESGVFQPQHF.

The chain recombines TRBV12-3 or TRBV12-4 with TRBJ2-1; the D gene could be TRBD1 or TRBD2 (5 bases each). CDR3 length: 14 amino acids. V was cut by 5 bases and J by 4 bases, with 12 bases left in between. The CDR3 loop reads CASSLLGEYNEQFF. The CDR3 bases are TGTGCCAGCAGTCTCCTGGGGGAGTACAATGAGCAGTTCTTC.

The chain combines TRBV7-9 with TRBJ2-1; maybe TRBD1 (6 bases). Germline lookup yields CDR1 SEHNR and CDR2 FQNEAQ (reference sequence). The V end was cut by 8 bases, the J end by 8 bases, with 16 bases between. The CDR3 has 13 residues. The CDR3 spells CASSGVYGDEQFF. The CDR3, as DNA: TGTGCCAGCTCAGGGGTTTATGGGGATGAGCAGTTCTTC.

V and J are TRBV7-2 and TRBJ2-3; 7 positions match TRBD2. The length of the CDR3 is 16 residues. J gave up 2 bases and V 3 bases, and 8 bases lay outside the gene matches. CDR1 and CDR2 (germline): SGHTA, FQGNSA. This chain's CDR3 is CASSLQARGTTDTQYF. The DNA for the CDR3 is TGTGCCAGCAGCTTGCAAGCGCGGGGGACCACAGATACGCAGTATTTT.

This rearrangement joins TRBV28 to TRBJ1-5, with a tentative D call TRBD1 (6 bases). Germline V gene lookup returns CDR1 MDHEN and CDR2 SYDVKM. V lost 6 bases and J 6 bases, leaving 18 bases between the germline ends. The CDR3 is 15 amino acids. CDR3 DNA sequence: TGTGCCAGCAGGTCCGGGACATCATTAAGTCAGCCCCAGCATTTT. It is translated as CASRSGTSLSQPQHF.

In its sample, this clonotype was seen a few times. This chain uses TRBV20-1 with TRBJ1-6; D unresolved. The CDR3 is 15 amino acids. Germline CDR1 reads DFQATT; CDR2 reads SNEGSKA (reference sequence). Trimming shortened V by 8 bases and J by 0 bases, and 14 bases separated the two germline ends. CDR3 amino acids: CSSLARRSYNSPLHF. The CDR3 nucleotides are TGCAGTTCTCTCGCGCGCCGCTCCTATAATTCACCCCTCCACTTT.

The rearrangement links TRBV20-1 to TRBJ1-2, with D maybe TRBD1 (5 bases). The V and J ends lost 6 bases and 4 bases respectively, with 21 bases between them. This CDR3 has 15 amino acids. Germline CDR1 is DFQATT and CDR2 is SNEGSKA (reference sequence). The CDR3 bases are TGCAGTGCCGGTGATAACAGGAGAGGATTCTATGGCTACACCTTC. Protein: CSAGDNRRGFYGYTF.

This clonotype was seen only a few times. This chain connects TRBV5-1 to TRBJ1-2, with 7 bases fitting TRBD1. The CDR3 extends over 13 amino acids. Trimming took 0 bases from V and 6 from J; bases not matched to a gene: 2. Per germline, CDR1 SGHRS and CDR2 YFSETQ. The CDR3 region is CASSLAGGDGYTF. The DNA of the CDR3 is TGCGCCAGCAGCTTGGCAGGGGGTGATGGCTACACCTTC. Based on the CDR3 plus reference TRBV5-1 and TRBJ1-2, the full variable domain is KAGVTQTPRYLIKTRGQQVTLSCSPISGHRSVSWYQQTPGQGLQFLFEYFSETQRNKGNFPGRFSGRQFSNSRSEMNVSTLELGDSALYLCASSLAGGDGYTFGSGTRLTVV.

This clonotype was counted once. The chain couples TRBV2 to TRBJ1-1; the D is unclear. V lost 8 bases and J lost 7, with 20 bases in between. The germline V gene encodes CDR1 SNHLY and CDR2 FYNNEI. The CDR3 is 14 amino acids. The CDR3 spells CASAAPQPPYEAFF. Here the CDR3 DNA reads TGTGCCAGCGCTGCCCCACAGCCTCCGTATGAAGCTTTCTTT.

This clonotype has just a few counts. V is TRBV27 and J is TRBJ1-4; possible D gene TRBD1, 5 bases. The CDR3 is 15 amino acids. The germline V gene encodes CDR1 MNHEY and CDR2 SMNVEV (reference sequence). V lost 6 bases and J 1 base, leaving 12 bases between the germline ends. CDR3: CASSLQGETNEKLFF. For the CDR3, the DNA is TGTGCCAGCAGCCTTCAGGGTGAAACTAATGAAAAACTGTTTTTT. The full variable domain, its missing parts supplied by reference TRBV27 and TRBJ1-4, is EAQVTQNPRYLITVTGKKLTVTCSQNMNHEYMSWYRQDPGLGLRQIYYSMNVEVTDKGDVPEGYKVSRKEKRNFPLILESPSPNQTSLYFCASSLQGETNEKLFFGSGTQLSVL.

The chain links TRBV7-9 to TRBJ2-3; no clear D gene. The CDR3 is made up of 14 amino acids. CDR1 is SEHNR and CDR2 is FQNEAQ in the germline V gene (reference sequence). V was cut by 3 bases and J by 4 bases, with 11 bases left in between. The CDR3 sequence is CASSFEYPPDTQYF. CDR3 DNA sequence: TGTGCCAGCAGCTTTGAATATCCCCCAGATACGCAGTATTTT.

The chain has TRBV28 and TRBJ1-1, with D perhaps TRBD1 (6 bases). The CDR3 loop spans 13 amino acids. V dropped 3 bases and J dropped 6 bases, with 11 bases sitting between them. Germline CDR1 reads MDHEN; CDR2 reads SYDVKM. The CDR3 DNA follows: TGTGCCAGCAGTTTGGGACACGGGGCTGAAGCTTTCTTT. Translating it yields CASSLGHGAEAFF.

This clonotype turned up a few times. The chain links TRBV7-9 to TRBJ1-1; possible D gene TRBD1, 6 bases. Germline V gene sequence: CDR1 SEHNR, CDR2 FQNEAQ (reference sequence). Trimming shortened V by 6 bases and J by 4 bases, and 15 bases separated the two germline ends. The CDR3 length is 14 residues. The CDR3 DNA is TGTGCCAGCAGACCAGACAGGTCAGGCACTGAAGCTTTCTTT. Its protein product is CASRPDRSGTEAFF.

This clonotype has only a few counts. The junction shows a germline mismatch at one end, possibly a read error. The chain carries TRBV10-3 and TRBJ1-2, with D perhaps TRBD1 (5 bases). Germline V gene data show CDR1 as ENHRY and CDR2 as SYGVKD. The CDR3 totals 12 residues. The CDR3 nucleotides read TGTGCCATCAATGAGGGGAACTATGGCTACACCTTC. Its protein is CAINEGNYGYTF.

This clonotype turned up a few times. The chain couples TRBV27 to TRBJ1-5; 8 nucleotides align to TRBD1. V shed 8 bases, J shed 6 bases, and the junction held 12 bases outside the gene matches. CDR3 length equals 15 residues. Germline assignment: CDR1 MNHEY and CDR2 SMNVEV (reference sequence). CDR3: CASRQGNLGVQPQHF. The CDR3 DNA reads TGTGCCAGCCGACAGGGGAACCTGGGAGTTCAGCCCCAGCATTTT.